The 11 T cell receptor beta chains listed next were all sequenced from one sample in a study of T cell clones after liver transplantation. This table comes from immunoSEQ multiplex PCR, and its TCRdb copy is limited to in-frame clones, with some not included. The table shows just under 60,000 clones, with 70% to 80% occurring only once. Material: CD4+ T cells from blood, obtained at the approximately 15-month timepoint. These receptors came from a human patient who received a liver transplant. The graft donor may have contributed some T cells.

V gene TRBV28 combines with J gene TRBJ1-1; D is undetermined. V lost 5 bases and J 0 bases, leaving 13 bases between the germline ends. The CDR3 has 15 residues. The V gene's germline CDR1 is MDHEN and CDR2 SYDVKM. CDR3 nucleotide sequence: TGTGCCAGCAGTCCTCGGGTAGGGATGAACACTGAAGCTTTCTTT. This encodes CASSPRVGMNTEAFF.

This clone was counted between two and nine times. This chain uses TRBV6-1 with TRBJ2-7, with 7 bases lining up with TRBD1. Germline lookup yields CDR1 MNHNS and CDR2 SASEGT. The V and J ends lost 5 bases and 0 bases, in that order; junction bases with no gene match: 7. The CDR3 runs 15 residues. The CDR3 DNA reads TGTGCCAGCAGTAATGGACAGGTTTCCTCCTACGAGCAGTACTTC. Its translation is CASSNGQVSSYEQYF.

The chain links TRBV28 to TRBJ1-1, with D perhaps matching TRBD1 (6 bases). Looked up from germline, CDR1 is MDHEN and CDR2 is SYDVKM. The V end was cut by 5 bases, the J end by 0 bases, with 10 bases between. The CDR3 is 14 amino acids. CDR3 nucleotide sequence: TGTGCCAGCAGTAGGGGGGCGTTGAACACTGAAGCTTTCTTT. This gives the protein CASSRGALNTEAFF.

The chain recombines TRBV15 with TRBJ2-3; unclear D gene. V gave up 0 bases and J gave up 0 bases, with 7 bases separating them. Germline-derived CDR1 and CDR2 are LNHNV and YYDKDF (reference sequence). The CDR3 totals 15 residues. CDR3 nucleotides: TGTGCCACCAGCAGAGAAGCGCTCAGCACAGATACGCAGTATTTT. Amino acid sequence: CATSREALSTDTQYF. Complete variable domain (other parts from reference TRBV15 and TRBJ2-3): DAMVIQNPRYQVTQFGKPVTLSCSQTLNHNVMYWYQQKSSQAPKLLFHYYDKDFNNEADTPDNFQSRRPNTSFCFLDIRSPGLGDTAMYLCATSREALSTDTQYFGPGTRLTVL.

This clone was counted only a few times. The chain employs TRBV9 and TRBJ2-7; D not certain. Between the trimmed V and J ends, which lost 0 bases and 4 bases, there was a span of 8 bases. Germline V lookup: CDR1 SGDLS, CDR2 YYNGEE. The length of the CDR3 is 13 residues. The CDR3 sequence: CASSVVGKYEQYV. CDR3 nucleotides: TGTGCCAGCAGCGTAGTAGGGAAGTACGAGCAGTACGTC.

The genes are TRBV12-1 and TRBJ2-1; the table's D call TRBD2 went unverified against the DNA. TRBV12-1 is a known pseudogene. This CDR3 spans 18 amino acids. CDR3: CASSFGGLAGSFYNEQFF. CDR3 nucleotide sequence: TGTGCCAGCAGCTTCGGAGGACTAGCCGGGTCCTTCTACAATGAGCAGTTCTTC.

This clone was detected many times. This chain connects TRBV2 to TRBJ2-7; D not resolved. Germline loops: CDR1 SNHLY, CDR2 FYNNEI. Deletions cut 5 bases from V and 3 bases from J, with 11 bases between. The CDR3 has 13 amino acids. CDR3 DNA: TGTGCCAGCAGTACGGATCGAATCTACGAGCAGTACTTC. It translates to CASSTDRIYEQYF.

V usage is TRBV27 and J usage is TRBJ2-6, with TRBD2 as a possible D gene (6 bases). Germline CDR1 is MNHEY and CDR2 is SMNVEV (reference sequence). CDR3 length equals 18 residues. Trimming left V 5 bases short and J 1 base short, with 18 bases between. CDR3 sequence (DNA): TGTGCCAGCAGTATTATGGGGACTTTTTTATCTGGGGCCAACGTCCTGACTTTC. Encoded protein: CASSIMGTFLSGANVLTF.

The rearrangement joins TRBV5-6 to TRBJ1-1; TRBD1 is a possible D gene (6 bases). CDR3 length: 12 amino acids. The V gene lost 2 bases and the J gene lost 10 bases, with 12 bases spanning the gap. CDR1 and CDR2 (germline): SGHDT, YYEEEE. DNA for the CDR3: TGTGCCAGCAGCTTTCAGGGGTCGGGAGCTTTCTTT. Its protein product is CASSFQGSGAFF.

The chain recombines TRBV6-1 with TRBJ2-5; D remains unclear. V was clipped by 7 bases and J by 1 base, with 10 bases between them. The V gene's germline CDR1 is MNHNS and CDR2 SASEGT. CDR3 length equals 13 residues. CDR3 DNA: TGTGCCAGCACACAACAGATCCAAGAGACCCAGTACTTC. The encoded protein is CASTQQIQETQYF.

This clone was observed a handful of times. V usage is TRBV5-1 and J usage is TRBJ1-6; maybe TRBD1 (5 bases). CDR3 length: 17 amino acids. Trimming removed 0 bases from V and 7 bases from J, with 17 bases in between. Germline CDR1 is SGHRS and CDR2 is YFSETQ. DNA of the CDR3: TGCGCCAGCAGCTTGGCCGATAGTGGGACTGCCAATTCACCCCTCCACTTT. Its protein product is CASSLADSGTANSPLHF.